These T cell receptor beta chains were read from a single sample in a study of cytotoxic CD8 clonotypes in ibrutinib-treated CLL. Assay: immunoSEQ multiplex PCR; the TCRdb copy retains only in-frame clones and omits some. The sample includes about 50,000 clones, 57% of them seen just once. This specimen was PBMCs, taken after 24 months of ibrutinib treatment. Receptors were obtained from a human donor with chronic lymphocytic leukemia. The CDR3 runs from the conserved cysteine through the conserved F or W. The D gene is left open where the match is weak. Clone size appears in some rows only: once, few, many, or a class for an expanded clone.

j_call,d_call,v_call,clone_size,cdr3_length,cdr3_aa,cdr3_nt
TRBJ1-5,NA,TRBV7-8,NA,13,CASSLNTFQPQHF,TGTGCCAGCAGCTTAAACACCTTTCAGCCCCAGCATTTT
TRBJ1-3,TRBD1,TRBV25-1,few,15,CASSVGQGIGNTIYF,TGTGCCAGCAGTGTCGGACAGGGGATTGGAAACACCATATATTTT
TRBJ1-4,TRBD1,TRBV2,few,13,CASSEDRIEKLFF,TGTGCCAGCAGTGAGGACAGGATTGAAAAACTGTTTTTT
TRBJ2-7,NA,TRBV5-1,NA,15,CASSLGAGLGYEQYF,TGCGCCAGCAGCTTGGGCGCAGGGTTGGGGTACGAGCAGTACTTC
TRBJ1-4,NA,TRBV18,NA,15,CASSDGPARNEKLFF,TGTGCCAGCTCAGACGGGCCAGCTCGTAATGAAAAACTGTTTTTT
TRBJ1-5,NA,TRBV11-2,NA,15,CASSRAGDGNQPQHF,TGTGCCAGCAGCCGAGCAGGGGACGGCAATCAGCCCCAGCATTTT
TRBJ2-3,TRBD1,TRBV2,NA,15,CASSQGQGATDTQYF,TGTGCCAGCAGCCAAGGACAGGGGGCCACAGATACGCAGTATTTT
TRBJ1-2,NA,TRBV15,few,13,CATSRKRGGGYTF,TGTGCCACCAGCAGAAAGCGTGGGGGAGGCTACACCTTC
TRBJ1-2,NA,TRBV6-1,NA,13,CASRQAYPPGYTF,TGTGCCAGCAGGCAGGCTTATCCACCGGGCTACACCTTC
TRBJ1-1,NA,TRBV6-6,NA,11,CASSKHTEAFF,TGTGCCAGCAGTAAGCACACTGAAGCTTTCTTT
TRBJ2-1,TRBD2,TRBV2,many,15,CASREGLAGVDEQFF,TGTGCCAGCAGGGAAGGACTAGCGGGGGTCGATGAGCAGTTCTTC
TRBJ1-1,NA,TRBV19,few,16,CASNPWPFGMNTEAFF,TGTGCCAGTAATCCCTGGCCGTTCGGGATGAACACTGAAGCTTTCTTT
TRBJ1-1,NA,TRBV5-1,NA,16,CASSLDGTGQNTEAFF,TGCGCCAGCAGCTTGGACGGGACGGGCCAAAACACTGAAGCTTTCTTT
TRBJ2-3,TRBD2,TRBV7-9,NA,16,CASSPFGRGTLDTQYF,TGTGCCAGCAGCCCCTTCGGGCGGGGGACTCTCGATACGCAGTATTTT
TRBJ1-4,NA,TRBV12-5,NA,14,CASGGGRADEKLFF,TGTGCTAGTGGCGGAGGACGGGCGGATGAAAAACTGTTTTTT
TRBJ2-1,TRBD2,TRBV2,few,15,CASGRSGGSYNEQFF,TGTGCCAGCGGACGTAGCGGGGGGTCCTACAATGAGCAGTTCTTC
TRBJ1-1,NA,TRBV15,NA,14,CATSRGKDQRAAFF,TGTGCCACCAGCAGAGGTAAAGACCAAAGGGCGGCTTTCTTT
TRBJ2-2,TRBD1,TRBV27,NA,20,CASSPSPGQGALGTAGELFF,TGTGCCAGCAGTCCGAGTCCGGGACAGGGGGCACTGGGAACTGCCGGGGAGCTGTTTTTT
TRBJ2-3,TRBD1,TRBV7-9,NA,17,CASSLGQGVVGTDTQYF,TGTGCCAGCAGCTTAGGACAGGGGGTAGTTGGCACAGATACGCAGTATTTT
TRBJ2-6,TRBD2,TRBV2,NA,17,CASRSRLAGVGANVLTF,TGTGCCAGCAGGTCTAGACTAGCGGGGGTAGGGGCCAACGTCCTGACTTTC
TRBJ2-4,NA,TRBV11-2,NA,14,CASTLHLAKNIQYF,TGTGCCAGCACCCTTCATCTAGCCAAAAACATTCAGTACTTC
TRBJ1-5,NA,TRBV11-2,once,13,CASSLGENQPQHF,TGTGCCAGCAGCTTAGGGGAAAATCAGCCCCAGCATTTT
TRBJ1-5,TRBD1,TRBV2,few,13,CASRAGTDQPQHF,TGTGCCAGCAGAGCCGGGACAGATCAGCCCCAGCATTTT
TRBJ1-5,NA,TRBV5-1,few,15,CASSLGSNSNQPQHF,TGCGCCAGCAGCTTGGGCAGTAATAGCAATCAGCCCCAGCATTTT